This entry lists 23 T cell receptor beta chains sequenced from one sample in a study of cytomegalovirus exposure and HLA in healthy donors. Researchers ran the PCR with 60 Vbeta and 13 Jbeta primers. The table came from immunoSEQ multiplex PCR; TCRdb's copy has only in-frame clones and leaves some out. The data hold roughly 86,000 clones, with approximately 66% observed a single time. What was sequenced was PBMCs. Receptor source: a young man in good health and CMV-seronegative.

V is TRBV12-5 and J is TRBJ2-3, with 8 bases that match TRBD2. CDR3 length: 17 amino acids. CDR1 is LGHNT and CDR2 is FRNRAP in the germline V gene. V was pared by 4 bases and J by 0 bases, with 9 bases of the junction left unmatched. Here the CDR3 reads CASGSTAGGRSTDTQYF. Written as DNA, the CDR3 is TGTGCTAGTGGTTCAACGGCGGGGGGTCGAAGCACAGATACGCAGTATTTT.

This clone was seen a single time. V and J are TRBV4-3 and TRBJ1-6; TRBD1 aligns across 8 bases. CDR1 is LGHNA, CDR2 YSLEER, per germline. V gave up 4 bases and J gave up 10 bases; unmatched junction bases: 9. The CDR3 is 15 residues long. Here the CDR3 DNA reads TGCGCCAGCAGCCTTGAGCAGGGGGCAGGATCACCCCTCCACTTT. It is translated as CASSLEQGAGSPLHF.

The gene calls are TRBV20-1 and TRBJ1-1, with no clear D. Trimming cost V 6 bases and J 4 bases, with 9 bases left between them. Germline V CDR1 and CDR2: DFQATT, SNEGSKA (reference sequence). The CDR3 runs to 11 residues. CDR3 residues: CSAQVLTEAFF. The CDR3 nucleotides read TGCAGTGCCCAGGTCCTCACTGAAGCTTTCTTT.

V and J are TRBV28 and TRBJ1-1; 8 bases are a match to TRBD1. The germline V gene has CDR1 MDHEN and CDR2 SYDVKM. With V trimmed by 5 bases and J by 1 base, 3 bases remained unmatched. The CDR3 totals 14 residues. This CDR3 is CASSGQGKNTEAFF. CDR3 nucleotide sequence: TGTGCCAGCAGTGGACAGGGAAAGAACACTGAAGCTTTCTTT.

V is TRBV27 and J is TRBJ2-3; D is possibly TRBD1 (5 bases). CDR3 length: 13 residues. The V gene's germline CDR1 is MNHEY and CDR2 SMNVEV (reference sequence). Trimming took 5 bases from V and 3 from J, leaving 9 bases between them. CDR3 coding DNA: TGTGCCAGCAGTACTCGGACAACAGATACGCAGTATTTT. Translation: CASSTRTTDTQYF.

V usage is TRBV5-5 and J usage is TRBJ2-5; D possibly corresponds to TRBD1 (7 bases). There are 14 residues in the CDR3. Germline CDR1 SGHKS, CDR2 YYEKEE (reference sequence). Trimming cost V 1 base and J 7 bases, with 14 bases left between them. The CDR3 loop reads CASSLKSQGGTQYF. The CDR3 DNA reads TGTGCCAGCAGCTTGAAGTCCCAGGGGGGGACCCAGTACTTC.

The rearrangement joins TRBV7-6 to TRBJ2-2, with D hard to call. There are 13 residues in the CDR3. Trimming took 5 bases from V and 7 from J, leaving 11 bases between them. Germline V CDR1 and CDR2: SGHVS, FNYEAQ. The CDR3 sequence: CASSPAAYGELFF. CDR3 DNA sequence: TGTGCCAGCAGCCCGGCGGCATACGGGGAGCTGTTTTTT.

The sample holds a few counts of this clone. The V and J genes are TRBV25-1 and TRBJ1-1; D unresolved. The CDR3 spans 12 residues. Per the germline V gene, CDR1 is MGHDK and CDR2 is SYGVNS. V was cut by 5 bases and J by 4 bases, with 8 bases left in between. The CDR3 nucleotides are TGTGCCAGCAGTCGCCGTAGCACTGAAGCTTTCTTT. Its protein is CASSRRSTEAFF.

The chain is built from TRBV27 and TRBJ1-5; 9 positions agree with TRBD1. Germline assignment: CDR1 MNHEY and CDR2 SMNVEV (reference sequence). The CDR3 totals 15 residues. Losses at the gene ends were 6 bases for V and 2 bases for J; bases not matched to a gene: 5. The CDR3 sequence is CASRPGQGGNQPQHF. The CDR3 region has the DNA TGTGCCAGCAGACCGGGACAGGGTGGCAATCAGCCCCAGCATTTT.

This chain uses TRBV6-1 with TRBJ1-6; the match to TRBD1 covers 10 bases. This CDR3 is 16 amino acids long. Germline CDR1 and CDR2: MNHNS and SASEGT. V lost 4 bases, J lost 5 bases, and 5 bases stayed unmatched. CDR3: CASSALGQGHNSPLHF. The CDR3 DNA is TGTGCCAGCAGTGCCTTGGGACAGGGGCATAATTCACCCCTCCACTTT.

This clone came up a few times. CDR3 DNA: TGTGCCAGCGCAGGGGGGGAGACCCAGTACTTC. Translation gives CASAGGETQYF. The chain joins TRBV28 to TRBJ2-5; D possibly corresponds to TRBD1 (7 bases). This CDR3 spans 11 amino acids. Germline CDR1 and CDR2: MDHEN and SYDVKM. The V and J ends lost 8 bases and 5 bases respectively, with 9 bases between them.

The table lists this clone with a count of one. The genes are TRBV21-1 and TRBJ1-5; the table's TRBD1 call for D was not verified on the DNA. TRBV21-1 constitutes a pseudogene. This CDR3 has 12 residues. The chain's CDR3 is CASNDSYQPQHF. CDR3 sequence (DNA): TGTGCCAGCAACGACAGCTATCAGCCCCAGCATTTT.

The rearrangement links TRBV7-2 to TRBJ2-7, with 9 positions matching TRBD1. This CDR3 has 15 amino acids. Germline CDR1 and CDR2: SGHTA and FQGNSA. The trim removed 1 base at V and 4 bases at J, leaving 5 bases unmatched. CDR3 in amino acids: CASSLDGTGFYEQYF. The CDR3 nucleotides are TGTGCCAGCAGCTTAGACGGGACAGGGTTTTACGAGCAGTACTTC.

This rearrangement joins TRBV6-6 to TRBJ1-1, with TRBD1 matching 7 bases. Germline V gives CDR1 MNHNY, CDR2 SVGAGI (reference sequence). The CDR3 sequence is 14 residues long. With V trimmed by 4 bases and J by 5 bases, 7 bases remained unmatched. CDR3 in DNA: TGTGCCAGCAGTTCGGAGGGGGCTTGGACTGAAGCTTTCTTT. This translates into CASSSEGAWTEAFF.

This clone was counted a few times. The chain carries TRBV5-6 and TRBJ2-1, with 8 bases matching TRBD2. Germline V lookup: CDR1 SGHDT, CDR2 YYEEEE. V lost 1 base to trimming and J lost 4 bases; unmatched junction nucleotides: 4. The CDR3 extends over 15 amino acids. CDR3 nucleotide sequence: TGTGCCAGCAGCTTGATTGCGGGAGGTTACAATGAGCAGTTCTTC. Its protein product is CASSLIAGGYNEQFF.

The rearrangement links TRBV13 to TRBJ1-1; unclear D gene. Trimming stripped 0 bases from V and 7 bases from J, with 12 bases between. CDR3 length: 14 residues. From germline, CDR1 is PRHDT and CDR2 FYEKMQ (reference sequence). The CDR3 loop reads CASSLGLGRNEAFF. CDR3 DNA: TGTGCCAGCAGCTTAGGCCTCGGCAGGAATGAAGCTTTCTTT. Together with reference TRBV13 and TRBJ1-1, the CDR3 gives the full variable domain: AAGVIQSPRHLIKEKRETATLKCYPIPRHDTVYWYQQGPGQDPQFLISFYEKMQSDKGSIPDRFSAQQFSDYHSELNMSSLELGDSALYFCASSLGLGRNEAFFGQGTRLTVV.

On this clone itself: The germline gene is not matched at one end of the junction; a read error may be the cause. The chain carries TRBV7-9 and TRBJ2-7, with D perhaps matching TRBD1 (5 bases). There are 12 residues in the CDR3. Per germline, CDR1 SEHNR and CDR2 FQNEAQ (reference sequence). CDR3 in DNA: TGTTCCAGCAGCAATCGACAGTACGAGCAGTACTTC. It codes for CSSSNRQYEQYF.

This chain links TRBV27 with TRBJ2-3; D gene uncertain. Per germline, CDR1 MNHEY and CDR2 SMNVEV (reference sequence). Trimming left V 3 bases short and J 0 bases short, with 7 bases between. The CDR3 loop spans 14 amino acids. The CDR3 loop is CASSLLRSTDTQYF. As DNA, the CDR3 is TGTGCCAGCAGTTTGCTCCGGAGCACAGATACGCAGTATTTT.

The chain couples TRBV11-3 to TRBJ2-5; TRBD1 is a possible D gene (6 bases). The DNA end favors TRBJ2-7, so the J call may be wrong. This CDR3 is 13 amino acids long. CDR1 is SGHNT and CDR2 is YENEEA in the germline V gene. The CDR3: CASSGDPPYEQYF. The DNA of the CDR3 is TGTGCCAGTTCAGGGGATCCCCCCTACGAGCAGTACTTC.

The chain combines TRBV7-8 with TRBJ1-1, with 7 positions matching TRBD1. V gave up 2 bases and J gave up 5 bases; unmatched junction bases: 8. The CDR3 length is 15 residues. Germline assignment: CDR1 SGHVS and CDR2 FQNEAQ. CDR3 loop: CASSLLARGLTEAFF. CDR3 DNA sequence: TGTGCCAGCAGCTTATTGGCCAGGGGGTTGACTGAAGCTTTCTTT.

The V call is TRBV28, the J call TRBJ1-5; a possible D gene is TRBD1 (6 bases). V lost 6 bases to trimming and J lost 11 bases, with 11 bases between them. The CDR3 runs 11 residues. Looked up from germline, CDR1 is MDHEN and CDR2 is SYDVKM. In DNA form, the CDR3 reads TGTGCCAGCAGGGGGGACAACACCCAGCATTTT. It specifies CASRGDNTQHF.

This chain links TRBV6-1 with TRBJ2-1; TRBD2 aligns across 8 bases. The germline V gene has CDR1 MNHNS and CDR2 SASEGT. There are 14 residues in the CDR3. The junction had 3 bases not matched to a gene; V was cut back by 3 bases and J by 5 bases. The CDR3 region is CASSETSADNEQFF. Here the CDR3 DNA reads TGTGCCAGCAGTGAGACTAGCGCGGACAATGAGCAGTTCTTC.

This sequence joins TRBV9 and TRBJ2-1; possibly TRBD2 for D (5 bases). The length of the CDR3 is 14 residues. Per germline, CDR1 SGDLS and CDR2 YYNGEE. Between the trimmed V and J ends, which lost 2 bases and 7 bases, there was a span of 13 bases. CDR3 sequence (DNA): TGTGCCAGCAGCGTCGACGGGATGACGAATGAGCAGTTCTTC. Translation: CASSVDGMTNEQFF.